This T cell receptor beta chain was profiled in a study of CD4 T cells in relation to SARS-CoV-2 and coronaviruses. About the research overall: After about nine days of antigen culture, PBMC TCR beta CDR3s were sequenced. The HLA restriction of the shared crossreactive spike epitopes was mapped.

The length of the CDR3 is 11 residues. Looked up from germline, CDR1 is MDHEN and CDR2 is SYDVKM. Trimming removed 4 bases at V and 7 bases at J, with 7 bases between. The table lists this clone with a count of one. Its antigen is not identified. Assay used: immunoSEQ multiplex PCR; TCRdb lists only in-frame clones, some missing. Among 30,000 to 45,000 clones listed, roughly 82% were seen once. For roughly 11 days, around 10^5 sorted CD4+ cells grew with T cell-depleted PBMCs and CEF. The clonotype comes from an adult with COVID-19. The sequenced sample was memory CD4+ T cells from PBMCs, cultured in vitro. The V and J genes are TRBV28 and TRBJ1-1, with unresolved D. This chain's CDR3 is CASSSNLEAFF. CDR3 bases: TGTGCCAGCAGTTCGAACCTTGAAGCTTTCTTT.